The 22 T cell receptor beta chains presented below share a single source sample, sequenced in a study of T cells in Graves' hyperthyroidism and ophthalmopathy. The investigators amplified TCR beta CDR3 regions from RNA transcripts. TCR CDR3 regions were first amplified by RT-PCR with HTBI primers. In TCRdb, the multiplex PCR reads were re-called with MiXCR into one record per CDR3 protein. The top ten clones hold roughly a fifth of a sample with 400,000 or so distinct CDR3 sequences, about 16% of them seen once. The source material was blood. All receptors come from a woman aged 55-69 years with Graves' ophthalmopathy.

V gene TRBV6-1 combines with J gene TRBJ2-3; D not certain. CDR3 length equals 12 residues. Trimming left V 8 bases short and J 7 bases short, with 13 bases between. Germline V gives CDR1 MNHNS, CDR2 SASEGT. The CDR3 coding sequence is TGTGCCAGCTTAGGCAGTCGGAATACGCAGTATTTT. Its translation is CASLGSRNTQYF.

This chain links TRBV5-6 with TRBJ2-1, with 10 bases aligning to TRBD1. This CDR3 has 16 residues. Losses at the gene ends were 4 bases for V and 0 bases for J; bases not matched to a gene: 4. Germline lookup yields CDR1 SGHDT and CDR2 YYEEEE. The CDR3 loop reads CASSARTGGSYNEQFF. DNA of the CDR3: TGTGCCAGCAGCGCCCGGACAGGGGGCTCCTACAATGAGCAGTTCTTC. Together with reference TRBV5-6 and TRBJ2-1, the CDR3 gives the full variable domain: DAGVTQSPTHLIKTRGQQVTLRCSPKSGHDTVSWYQQALGQGPQFIFQYYEEEERQRGNFPDRFSGHQFPNYSSELNVNALLLGDSALYLCASSARTGGSYNEQFFGPGTRLTVL.

A note on this clonotype: A read error may explain this, as a much larger clone is one base away. The gene calls are TRBV7-7 and TRBJ2-1; D is tentatively TRBD1 or TRBD2 (6 bases each). Per germline, CDR1 SSHAT and CDR2 FNYEAQ (reference sequence). The CDR3 sequence is 13 residues long. DNA of the CDR3: TGTGCTAGCAGCTCAGGGGCGGGATATGGGCAGTTCTTC. Amino acids: CASSSGAGYGQFF.

This clonotype occurred many times. The CDR3 coding sequence is TGTGCCAGCAGTGCAGGGGCCACTGAAGCTTTCTTT. Translation gives CASSAGATEAFF. The chain uses TRBV27 and TRBJ1-1; tentatively, D is TRBD1 (6 bases). This CDR3 spans 12 amino acids. The V and J ends lost 5 bases and 4 bases respectively, with 8 bases between them. Germline V gives CDR1 MNHEY, CDR2 SMNVEV (reference sequence).

This clonotype has a count of ten or more. The chain is built from TRBV29-1 and TRBJ2-7; 10 nucleotides agree with TRBD2. The CDR3 contains 12 residues. The J segment lost 6 bases and the V segment lost 5 bases, leaving 4 bases of the junction unmatched. The germline gives CDR1 SQVTM, CDR2 ANQGSEA. The CDR3 nucleotides are TGCAGCGTTAGAGCGGGAGGGCTCGAGCAGTACTTC. Encoded protein: CSVRAGGLEQYF.

This clonotype occurred many times. The rearrangement links TRBV2 to TRBJ2-5; D gene ambiguous. The ends were cut back, 0 bases at V and 0 bases at J, with 5 bases in the middle. CDR3 length: 14 amino acids. Germline loops: CDR1 SNHLY, CDR2 FYNNEI. The CDR3 region is CASSEAADQETQYF. CDR3 nucleotides: TGTGCCAGCAGTGAAGCGGCGGACCAAGAGACCCAGTACTTC.

This clonotype was seen repeatedly, ten times or more. J is TRBJ2-1 and V is TRBV20-1, with 7 bases matching TRBD1. The CDR3 length is 14 residues. Trimming took 4 bases from V and 1 from J; bases not matched to a gene: 4. Per germline, CDR1 DFQATT and CDR2 SNEGSKA (reference sequence). The DNA of the CDR3 is TGCAGTGCTACAGACAGGGAGTCCTACAATGAGCAGTTCTTC. Its protein is CSATDRESYNEQFF.

This clonotype was seen more than once but under ten times. This chain connects TRBV20-1 to TRBJ2-2; D is unclear. With 2 bases removed from V and 5 bases from J, the gap between germline ends came to 15 bases. Germline loops: CDR1 DFQATT, CDR2 SNEGSKA (reference sequence). This CDR3 contains 15 residues. The CDR3 DNA follows: TGCAGTGCTAGACCCCCTTTTAGGTCTACCGGGGAGCTGTTTTTT. Its protein product is CSARPPFRSTGELFF.

This clonotype was seen at least ten times. This CDR3 is CSATLQTQYF. The DNA of the CDR3 is TGCAGTGCTACGCTCCAGACCCAGTACTTC. The chain couples TRBV20-1 to TRBJ2-5; D uncertain. V lost 4 bases and J 6 bases, leaving 6 bases between the germline ends. Germline CDR1 DFQATT, CDR2 SNEGSKA (reference sequence). The CDR3 has 10 residues.

The V call is TRBV24-1, the J call TRBJ1-5; 9 bases align to TRBD1. This CDR3 region has 15 residues. The germline V gene encodes CDR1 KGHDR and CDR2 SFDVKD. Losses at the gene ends were 9 bases for V and 1 base for J; bases not matched to a gene: 6. CDR3 DNA sequence: TGTGCCACCTCCGGGACAGGGTCAAGCAATCAGCCCCAGCATTTT. Residues: CATSGTGSSNQPQHF.

V and J are TRBV5-5 and TRBJ1-2; 7 bases agree with TRBD1. J gave up 3 bases and V 3 bases, and 2 bases lay outside the gene matches. The CDR3 totals 13 residues. Germline loops: CDR1 SGHKS, CDR2 YYEKEE (reference sequence). CDR3 in amino acids: CASSSQGYYGYTF. As DNA, the CDR3 is TGTGCCAGCAGCTCACAGGGGTACTATGGCTACACCTTC.

V and J are TRBV24-1 and TRBJ2-7, with D tentatively TRBD2 (5 bases). Trimming removed 5 bases at V and 6 bases at J, with 10 bases between. Per the germline V gene, CDR1 is KGHDR and CDR2 is SFDVKD. This CDR3 spans 12 amino acids. This CDR3 is CATSGSSSEQYF. CDR3 sequence (DNA): TGTGCCACCAGTGGGTCTAGCTCCGAGCAGTACTTC.

In this sample, this clonotype turned up many times. This chain links TRBV3-1 with TRBJ2-7, with 8 positions matching TRBD1. The CDR3 sequence is 14 residues long. CDR1 is LGHDT and CDR2 is YNNKEL in the germline V gene (reference sequence). Germline trimming cut 5 bases from V and 3 bases from J; bases unmatched to any gene: 6. CDR3 residues: CASSRPGQDYEQYF. The CDR3 DNA reads TGTGCCAGCAGCAGACCGGGACAGGACTACGAGCAGTACTTC.

This clonotype has only a few counts. As DNA, the CDR3 is TGCGCCAGCAGCTTGGAACCCCAGGGTGTCTTACTCTCTGGGGCCAACGTCCTGACTTTC. Encoded protein: CASSLEPQGVLLSGANVLTF. The chain recombines TRBV5-1 with TRBJ2-6; D may be TRBD1 (5 bases). V was pared by 0 bases and J by 0 bases, with 19 bases between. The CDR3 is 20 amino acids. Per the germline V gene, CDR1 is SGHRS and CDR2 is YFSETQ.

This clonotype was counted a few times. The junction shows a germline mismatch at one end, possibly a read error. The chain is built from TRBV5-8 and TRBJ2-2; 7 bases map to TRBD2. The germline CDR1 and CDR2 sequences are SGHTS and YDEGEE. This CDR3 is built from 16 residues. In nucleotides, the CDR3 is TGTGCCAGCAAGCCCCTACTAGCGACGAACACCGGGGAGCTGGTTTTT. As protein: CASKPLLATNTGELVF.

This clonotype was counted only a few times. The chain combines TRBV10-3 with TRBJ1-1; 8 bases fit TRBD1. Germline CDR1 and CDR2: ENHRY and SYGVKD. Trimming took 6 bases from V and 5 from J; bases not matched to a gene: 5. The CDR3 spans 13 residues. The CDR3 nucleotides read TGTGCCATCAGCCGGACAGGGAGGACTGAAGCTTTCTTT. As protein: CAISRTGRTEAFF.

This clonotype was detected ten times or more. The chain combines TRBV6-5 with TRBJ2-1; D is perhaps TRBD1 (6 bases). Germline-derived CDR1 and CDR2 are MNHEY and SVGAGI. V was clipped by 2 bases and J by 8 bases, with 16 bases between them. The CDR3 is 15 residues long. This chain's CDR3 is CASSYMAGAGDEQFF. DNA of the CDR3: TGTGCCAGCAGTTACATGGCAGGGGCTGGCGATGAGCAGTTCTTC.

This clonotype showed up many times. The chain combines TRBV20-1 with TRBJ1-5; D call uncertain. The CDR3 sequence is 16 residues long. Germline V gives CDR1 DFQATT, CDR2 SNEGSKA (reference sequence). V was clipped by 3 bases and J by 5 bases, with 20 bases between them. The CDR3, as DNA: TGCAGTGCTAGTGCGGGTAAGAGGTTGTCTGATCAGCCCCAGCATTTT. Its protein product is CSASAGKRLSDQPQHF.

Many counts were recorded for this clonotype. The V and J genes are TRBV28 and TRBJ1-2; D is undetermined. The CDR3 length is 12 residues. V was shortened by 10 bases and J by 4 bases, with 13 bases between the two germline ends. Per germline, CDR1 MDHEN and CDR2 SYDVKM. The CDR3 is CATTGGSYGYTF. CDR3 in DNA: TGTGCCACCACCGGAGGGTCCTATGGCTACACCTTC.

This clonotype was counted a few times. V is TRBV6-1 and J is TRBJ2-7; 16 bases are a match to TRBD2. CDR1 and CDR2 from the germline V gene are MNHNS and SASEGT. This CDR3 comprises 15 residues. The V gene end was trimmed by 6 bases and the J gene end by 6 bases; junction bases not matched to a gene: 5. The CDR3: CASSRGTSGRGEQYF. Written as DNA, the CDR3 is TGTGCCAGCAGCCGCGGGACTAGCGGGAGGGGCGAGCAGTACTTC.

This clonotype was seen ten or more times. The chain uses TRBV5-1 and TRBJ1-4; D is unclear. V lost 0 bases and J 4 bases, leaving 10 bases between the germline ends. CDR1 and CDR2 (germline): SGHRS, YFSETQ. The CDR3 is made up of 15 amino acids. The CDR3 loop is CASSLAVSDNEKLFF. The CDR3 nucleotides are TGCGCCAGCAGCTTGGCTGTATCAGATAATGAAAAACTGTTTTTT.

This clonotype showed up many times. The chain uses TRBV5-1 and TRBJ2-6; D not resolved. This CDR3 is built from 13 residues. The V gene lost 0 bases and the J gene lost 4 bases, with 2 bases spanning the gap. Germline V lookup: CDR1 SGHRS, CDR2 YFSETQ. CDR3 amino acids: CASSLEGANVLTF. CDR3 DNA sequence: TGCGCCAGCAGCTTGGAAGGGGCCAACGTCCTGACTTTC.